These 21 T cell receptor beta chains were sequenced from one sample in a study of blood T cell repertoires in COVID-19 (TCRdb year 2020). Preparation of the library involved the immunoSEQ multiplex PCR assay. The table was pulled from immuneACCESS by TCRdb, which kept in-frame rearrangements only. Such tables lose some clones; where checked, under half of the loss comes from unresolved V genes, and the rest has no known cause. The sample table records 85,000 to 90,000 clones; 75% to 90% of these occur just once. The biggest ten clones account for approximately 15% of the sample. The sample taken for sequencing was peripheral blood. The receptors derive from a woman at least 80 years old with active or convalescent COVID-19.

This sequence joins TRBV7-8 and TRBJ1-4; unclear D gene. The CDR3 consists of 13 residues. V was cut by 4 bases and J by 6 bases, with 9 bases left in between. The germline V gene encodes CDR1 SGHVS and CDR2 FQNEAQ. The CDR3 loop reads CASSYSSDEKLFF. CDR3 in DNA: TGTGCCAGCAGCTATTCCTCTGATGAAAAACTGTTTTTT.

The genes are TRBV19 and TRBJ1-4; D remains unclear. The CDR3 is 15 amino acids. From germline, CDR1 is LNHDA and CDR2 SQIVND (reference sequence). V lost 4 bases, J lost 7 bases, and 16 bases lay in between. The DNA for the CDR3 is TGTGCCAGTAGTACAACGCGCCAACGGGGTGAAAAACTGTTTTTT. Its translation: CASSTTRQRGEKLFF.

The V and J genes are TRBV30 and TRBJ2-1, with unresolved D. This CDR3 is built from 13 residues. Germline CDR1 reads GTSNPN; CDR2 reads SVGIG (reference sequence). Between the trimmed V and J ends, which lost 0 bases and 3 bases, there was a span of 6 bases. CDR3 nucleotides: TGTGCCTGGAGTGTAGCAGGCTACAATGAGCAGTTCTTC. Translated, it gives CAWSVAGYNEQFF.

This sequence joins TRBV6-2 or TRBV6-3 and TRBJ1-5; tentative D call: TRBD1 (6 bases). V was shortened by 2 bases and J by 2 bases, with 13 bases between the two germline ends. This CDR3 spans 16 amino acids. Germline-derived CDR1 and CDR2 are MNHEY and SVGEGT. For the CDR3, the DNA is TGTGCCAGCAGTTACACGAGGGGGAAGGGCAATCAGCCCCAGCATTTT. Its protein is CASSYTRGKGNQPQHF.

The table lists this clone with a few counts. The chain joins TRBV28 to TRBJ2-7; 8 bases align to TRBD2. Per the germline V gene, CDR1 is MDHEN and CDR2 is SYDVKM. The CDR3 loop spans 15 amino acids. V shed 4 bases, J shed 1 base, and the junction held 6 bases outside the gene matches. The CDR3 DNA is TGTGCCAGCAGTTCGCATAGCGGGGCTTCCTACGAGCAGTACTTC. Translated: CASSSHSGASYEQYF.

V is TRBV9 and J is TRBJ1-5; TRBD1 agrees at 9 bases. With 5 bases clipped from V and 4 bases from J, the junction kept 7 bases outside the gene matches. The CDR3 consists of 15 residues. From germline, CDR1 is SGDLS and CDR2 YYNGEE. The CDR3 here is CASSRAGQGNQPQHF. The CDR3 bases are TGTGCCAGCAGTCGTGCCGGACAGGGGAATCAGCCCCAGCATTTT.

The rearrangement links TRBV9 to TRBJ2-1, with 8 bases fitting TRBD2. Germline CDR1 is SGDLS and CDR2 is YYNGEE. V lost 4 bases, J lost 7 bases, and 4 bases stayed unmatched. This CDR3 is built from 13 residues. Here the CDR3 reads CASSLPGGNEQFF. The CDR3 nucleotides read TGTGCCAGCAGCCTCCCGGGGGGGAATGAGCAGTTCTTC.

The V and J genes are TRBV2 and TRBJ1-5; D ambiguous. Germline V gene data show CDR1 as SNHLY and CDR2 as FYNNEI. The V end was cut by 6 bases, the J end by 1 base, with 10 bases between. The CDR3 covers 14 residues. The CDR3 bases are TGTGCCAGCAGCCCGACATCGAGCAATCAGCCCCAGCATTTT. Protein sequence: CASSPTSSNQPQHF.

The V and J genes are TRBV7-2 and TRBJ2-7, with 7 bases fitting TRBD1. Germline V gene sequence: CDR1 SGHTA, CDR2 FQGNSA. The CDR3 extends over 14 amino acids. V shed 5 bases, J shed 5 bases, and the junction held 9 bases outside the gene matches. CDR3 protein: CASSPDRPGNEQYF. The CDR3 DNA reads TGTGCCAGCAGCCCGGACAGGCCAGGGAACGAGCAGTACTTC. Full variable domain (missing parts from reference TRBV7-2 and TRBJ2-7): GAGVSQSPSNKVTEKGKDVELRCDPISGHTALYWYRQSLGQGLEFLIYFQGNSAPDKSGLPSDRFSAERTGGSVSTLTIQRTQQEDSAVYLCASSPDRPGNEQYFGPGTRLTVT.

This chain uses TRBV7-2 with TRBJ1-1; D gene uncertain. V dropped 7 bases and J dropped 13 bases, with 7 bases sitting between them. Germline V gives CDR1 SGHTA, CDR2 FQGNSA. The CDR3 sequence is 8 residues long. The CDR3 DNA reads TGTGCCAGCAACAATGTTTTCTTT. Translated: CASNNVFF.

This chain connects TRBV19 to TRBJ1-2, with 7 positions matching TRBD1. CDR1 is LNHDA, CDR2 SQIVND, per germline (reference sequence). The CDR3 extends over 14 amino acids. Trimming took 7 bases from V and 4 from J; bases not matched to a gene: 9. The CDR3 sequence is CASTPGQFLYGYTF. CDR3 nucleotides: TGTGCCAGTACCCCGGGACAGTTCCTCTATGGCTACACCTTC.

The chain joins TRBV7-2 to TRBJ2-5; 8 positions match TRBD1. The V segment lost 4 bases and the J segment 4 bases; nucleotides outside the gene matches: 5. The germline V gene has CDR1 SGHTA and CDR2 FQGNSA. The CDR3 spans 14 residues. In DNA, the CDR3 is TGTGCCAGCAGCTCCCGGACAGGGAGAGAGACCCAGTACTTC. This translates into CASSSRTGRETQYF.

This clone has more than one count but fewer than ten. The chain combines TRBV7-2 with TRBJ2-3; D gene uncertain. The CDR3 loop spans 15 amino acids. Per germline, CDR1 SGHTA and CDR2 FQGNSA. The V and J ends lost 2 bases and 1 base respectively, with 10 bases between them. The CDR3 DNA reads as TGTGCCAGCAGCTTAACGATCAGGCGCACAGATACGCAGTATTTT. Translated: CASSLTIRRTDTQYF. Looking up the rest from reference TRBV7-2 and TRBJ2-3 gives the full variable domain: GAGVSQSPSNKVTEKGKDVELRCDPISGHTALYWYRQSLGQGLEFLIYFQGNSAPDKSGLPSDRFSAERTGGSVSTLTIQRTQQEDSAVYLCASSLTIRRTDTQYFGPGTRLTVL.

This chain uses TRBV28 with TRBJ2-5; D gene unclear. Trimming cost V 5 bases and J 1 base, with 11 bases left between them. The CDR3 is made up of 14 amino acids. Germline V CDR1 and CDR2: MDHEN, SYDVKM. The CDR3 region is CASSVQPLQETQYF. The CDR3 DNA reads TGTGCCAGCAGTGTACAGCCTCTCCAAGAGACCCAGTACTTC.

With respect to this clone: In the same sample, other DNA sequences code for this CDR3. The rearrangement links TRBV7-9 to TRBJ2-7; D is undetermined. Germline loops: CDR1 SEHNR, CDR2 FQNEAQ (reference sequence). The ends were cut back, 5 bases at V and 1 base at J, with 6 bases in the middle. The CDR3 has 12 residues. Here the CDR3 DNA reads TGTGCCAGCAGCCTTTCTTCCTACGAGCAGTACTTC. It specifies CASSLSSYEQYF.

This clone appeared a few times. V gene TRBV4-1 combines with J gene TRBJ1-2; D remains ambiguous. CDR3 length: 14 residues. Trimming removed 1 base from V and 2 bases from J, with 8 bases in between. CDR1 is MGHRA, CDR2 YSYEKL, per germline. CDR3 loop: CASSQAMANYGYTF. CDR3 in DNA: TGCGCCAGCAGCCAAGCGATGGCCAACTATGGCTACACCTTC.

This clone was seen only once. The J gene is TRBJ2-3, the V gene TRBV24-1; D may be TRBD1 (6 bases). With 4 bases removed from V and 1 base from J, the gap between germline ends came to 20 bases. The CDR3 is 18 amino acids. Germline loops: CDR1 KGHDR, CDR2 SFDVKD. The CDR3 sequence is CATSDVTGTYAGTDTQYF. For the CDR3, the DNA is TGTGCCACCAGTGACGTCACAGGGACGTACGCGGGCACAGATACGCAGTATTTT.

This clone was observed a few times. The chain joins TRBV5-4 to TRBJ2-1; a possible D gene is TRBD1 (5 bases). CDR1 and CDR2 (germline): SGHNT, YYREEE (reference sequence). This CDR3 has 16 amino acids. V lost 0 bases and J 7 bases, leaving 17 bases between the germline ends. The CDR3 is CASSLDSRRVSNEQFF. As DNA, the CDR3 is TGTGCCAGCAGCTTGGATTCCCGCAGGGTTTCAAATGAGCAGTTCTTC.

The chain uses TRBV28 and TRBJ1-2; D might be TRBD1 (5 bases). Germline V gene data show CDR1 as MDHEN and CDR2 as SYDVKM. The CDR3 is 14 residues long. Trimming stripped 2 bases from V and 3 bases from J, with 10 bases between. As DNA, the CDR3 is TGTGCCAGCAGTTTAGGAAGGGGTGACTATGGCTACACCTTC. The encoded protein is CASSLGRGDYGYTF.

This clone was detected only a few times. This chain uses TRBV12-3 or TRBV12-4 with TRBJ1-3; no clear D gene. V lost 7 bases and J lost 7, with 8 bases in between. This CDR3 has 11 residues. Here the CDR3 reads CASTPINTIYF. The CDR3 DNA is TGTGCCAGCACCCCTATCAACACCATATATTTT.

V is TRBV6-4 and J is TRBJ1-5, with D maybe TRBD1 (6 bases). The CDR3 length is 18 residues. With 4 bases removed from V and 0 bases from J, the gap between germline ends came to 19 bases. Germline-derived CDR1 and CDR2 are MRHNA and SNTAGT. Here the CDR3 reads CASSVFYRALYSNQPQHF. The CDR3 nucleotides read TGTGCCAGCAGTGTGTTTTACAGGGCCTTATATAGCAATCAGCCCCAGCATTTT.